The 27 T cell receptor beta chains listed next were all sequenced from one sample in a study of T cell repertoires in breast cancer. The expanded emulsion RT-PCR method captured paired alpha and beta chains from CD8+ T cells. A second nested PCR with blocking oligonucleotides suppressed unpaired genes. TCRdb redid the calling of the emulsion pairing reads with MiXCR, one entry per CDR3 protein. The sample yields approximately 37,000 distinct CDR3 sequences, 45% to 50% seen once. The source material was CD8+ T cells. The receptors stem from a pool of human donors with breast cancer or a healthy control (not recorded which).

This clonotype was counted many times. The genes are TRBV6-1 and TRBJ2-1; no firm D call. V shed 2 bases and J shed 3 bases, with 14 bases lying between them. The CDR3 covers 16 residues. Germline CDR1 is MNHNS and CDR2 is SASEGT. Written as DNA, the CDR3 is TGTGCCAGCAGTGAACGTCGAGGATTTTTCTACAATGAGCAGTTCTTC. Translating gives CASSERRGFFYNEQFF.

The genes are TRBV2 and TRBJ2-1; 7 bases fit TRBD2. The CDR3 consists of 16 residues. Looked up from germline, CDR1 is SNHLY and CDR2 is FYNNEI. The V gene end was trimmed by 6 bases and the J gene end by 0 bases; junction bases not matched to a gene: 8. DNA of the CDR3: TGTGCCAGCAGGCCAGTGGCGGGAGACTCCTACAATGAGCAGTTCTTC. Translating gives CASRPVAGDSYNEQFF.

This chain joins TRBV12-3 or TRBV12-4 and TRBJ2-1; TRBD2 is a possible D gene (7 bases). The V end lost 6 bases, the J end lost 4 bases, and 19 bases lay between the germline ends. The CDR3 runs 16 residues. The CDR3 bases are TGTGCCAGCAGCTCCGCGGGGGCCCTTAAATACAATGAGCAGTTCTTC. Amino acids: CASSSAGALKYNEQFF.

On this clonotype: One end of the junction fails to match germline, which may point to a read error. V and J are TRBV9 and TRBJ2-1, with TRBD2 matching over 7 bases. The CDR3 sequence is 15 residues long. Germline CDR1 and CDR2: SGDLS and YYNGEE. CDR3 in DNA: TGTGCCAGCACCTTAGGCGGGAGCTCCTACAACGAGCAGTTCTTC. This sequence encodes CASTLGGSSYNEQFF.

The chain joins TRBV4-2 to TRBJ2-1; D assignment may be TRBD1 or TRBD2 (5 bases each). The germline V and J ends were trimmed by 1 base and 5 bases, with 15 bases remaining between them. Per the germline V gene, CDR1 is LGHNA and CDR2 is YNFKEQ. The CDR3 loop spans 16 amino acids. This CDR3 is CASSQAGRGTHNEQFF. The CDR3 nucleotides are TGTGCCAGCAGCCAAGCGGGTCGAGGGACCCACAATGAGCAGTTCTTC.

This CDR3 reads CASSFGRVGTDTQYF. The CDR3 nucleotides read TGTGCCAGCAGCTTCGGTAGAGTGGGCACAGATACGCAGTATTTT. The rearrangement links TRBV11-3 to TRBJ2-3; D remains unclear. Looked up from germline, CDR1 is SGHNT and CDR2 is YENEEA. The length of the CDR3 is 15 residues. Trimming took off 3 bases at V and 1 base at J, with 11 bases between the two ends.

The chain employs TRBV2 and TRBJ2-1, with D hard to call. The CDR3 has 11 amino acids. V dropped 2 bases and J dropped 4 bases, with 0 bases sitting between them. In germline, CDR1 is SNHLY, CDR2 FYNNEI. The CDR3 bases are TGTGCCAGCAGTGAATACAATGAGCAGTTCTTC. This translates into CASSEYNEQFF.

This rearrangement joins TRBV6-5 to TRBJ1-1; D is possibly TRBD1 (6 bases). The CDR3 is made up of 14 amino acids. Trimming shortened V by 2 bases and J by 2 bases, and 9 bases separated the two germline ends. Per germline, CDR1 MNHEY and CDR2 SVGAGI. The CDR3 spells CASSYNRVNTEAFF. CDR3 nucleotide sequence: TGTGCCAGCAGTTACAACAGGGTTAACACTGAAGCTTTCTTT.

In its sample, this clonotype was seen once. The V and J genes are TRBV2 and TRBJ2-1; 7 nucleotides agree with TRBD1. The CDR3 spans 12 residues. V shed 10 bases, J shed 6 bases, and the junction held 6 bases outside the gene matches. The V gene's germline CDR1 is SNHLY and CDR2 FYNNEI. The CDR3 bases are TGTGCCACGTCAGGACAGGCCAATGAGCAGTTCTTC. Amino acid sequence: CATSGQANEQFF.

The chain employs TRBV18 and TRBJ2-1; D is ambiguous. Trimming removed 3 bases from V and 4 bases from J, with 13 bases in between. From germline, CDR1 is KGHSH and CDR2 LQKENI. The CDR3 runs 15 residues. For the CDR3, the DNA is TGTGCCAGCTCACCCCTCAGCGACCAATACAATGAGCAGTTCTTC. As protein: CASSPLSDQYNEQFF.

This clonotype has a handful of counts. The rearrangement uses TRBV19 and TRBJ1-5, with 7 bases fitting TRBD1. This CDR3 is built from 14 residues. Germline CDR1 is LNHDA and CDR2 is SQIVND (reference sequence). The trim removed 6 bases at V and 7 bases at J, leaving 9 bases unmatched. The CDR3 coding sequence is TGTGCCAGTAGGGGGACAGTGGCTTTGCAGCCCCAGCATTTT. Its translation: CASRGTVALQPQHF.

By proportion, this clonotype is medium-sized (0.01 to 0.1%). V usage is TRBV28 and J usage is TRBJ2-6, with D possibly matching TRBD2 (5 bases). The CDR3 has 16 residues. V was trimmed by 6 bases and J by 0 bases, leaving 12 bases between them. Germline CDR1 reads MDHEN; CDR2 reads SYDVKM. Written as DNA, the CDR3 is TGTGCCAGCAGCCCCAGCGGCATCTCTGGGGCCAACGTCCTGACTTTC. Residues: CASSPSGISGANVLTF.

J is TRBJ2-3 and V is TRBV6-2 or TRBV6-3; 8 bases agree with TRBD2. The CDR3 length is 15 residues. The germline V gene has CDR1 MNHEY and CDR2 SVGEGT. After removal of 5 bases from V and 3 bases from J, the junction contained 7 bases not matched to a gene. Written as DNA, the CDR3 is TGTGCCAGCAGTCTTACGGGGGGGGCAACAGATACGCAGTATTTT. This codes for CASSLTGGATDTQYF.

The chain couples TRBV27 to TRBJ1-5, with a possible D match to TRBD1 (5 bases). V was cut by 6 bases and J by 7 bases, with 19 bases left in between. Germline CDR1 reads MNHEY; CDR2 reads SMNVEV (reference sequence). The CDR3 is 15 amino acids. This CDR3 reads CASSFGQGGNQPQHF. As DNA, the CDR3 is TGTGCCAGCAGCTTCGGACAAGGAGGTAACCAGCCCCAGCATTTT.

CDR3 nucleotides: TGTGCCAGCAGTTTAGGGGGGGGGCAGTTCTTC. Protein sequence: CASSLGGGQFF. The chain couples TRBV12-3 or TRBV12-4 to TRBJ2-1; TRBD2 matches at 7 bases. The J segment lost 12 bases and the V segment lost 1 base, leaving 0 bases of the junction unmatched. This CDR3 has 11 amino acids.

On this clonotype: An end of the junction does not agree with germline; a read error may underlie this. This chain joins TRBV4-1 and TRBJ2-3; D not resolved. This CDR3 is built from 16 residues. CDR1 and CDR2 (germline): MGHRA, YSYEKL. The CDR3 DNA reads as TGCGCCGGCAGCCAAGAAATAGGGTCCCGCACAGATACGCAGTATTTT. It specifies CAGSQEIGSRTDTQYF.

DNA for the CDR3: TGTGCCAGCAGTGAAAGGGAATACAATGAGCAGTTCTTC. It yields the protein CASSEREYNEQFF. J is TRBJ2-1 and V is TRBV2; no reliable D call. V lost 2 bases and J 4 bases, leaving 6 bases between the germline ends. This CDR3 has 13 residues. The V gene's germline CDR1 is SNHLY and CDR2 FYNNEI.

This clonotype was counted ten times or more. The rearrangement links TRBV28 to TRBJ1-2, with 10 nucleotides matching TRBD1. The CDR3 has 14 residues. CDR1 is MDHEN and CDR2 is SYDVKM in the germline V gene. The J segment lost 4 bases and the V segment lost 8 bases, leaving 7 bases of the junction unmatched. The CDR3 coding sequence is TGTGCCAGCGGACGACAGGGGGCGAGCTATGGCTACACCTTC. It yields the protein CASGRQGASYGYTF.

The CDR3 reads CASSRSSGLSNQPQHF. The DNA for the CDR3 is TGTGCCAGCAGTCGTAGTTCAGGGTTGAGCAATCAGCCCCAGCATTTT. The V gene is TRBV2, the J gene TRBJ1-5, with a tentative D call TRBD1 (5 bases). Per germline, CDR1 SNHLY and CDR2 FYNNEI. CDR3 length equals 16 residues. V was trimmed by 5 bases and J by 1 base, leaving 15 bases between them.

This clonotype turned up a few times. V gene TRBV6-5 combines with J gene TRBJ1-3; the D gene is possibly TRBD1 (5 bases). Germline loops: CDR1 MNHEY, CDR2 SVGAGI. CDR3 length: 16 residues. V lost 6 bases to trimming and J lost 0 bases, with 15 bases between them. CDR3 nucleotides: TGTGCCAGCAGCAAAAGGGCGACAGTCTCTGGAAACACCATATATTTT. This gives the protein CASSKRATVSGNTIYF.

This chain's CDR3 is CASSLPITSGGAHTQYF. Here the CDR3 DNA reads TGTGCCAGCAGCTTACCTATCACTAGCGGGGGGGCACATACGCAGTATTTT. V usage is TRBV7-8 and J usage is TRBJ2-3, with 13 bases fitting TRBD2. This CDR3 contains 17 residues. V lost 2 bases, J lost 7 bases, and 9 bases stayed unmatched. Germline-derived CDR1 and CDR2 are SGHVS and FQNEAQ.

V and J are TRBV7-2 and TRBJ1-3; a possible D gene is TRBD1 (5 bases). In germline, CDR1 is SGHTA, CDR2 FQGNSA. V was shortened by 5 bases and J by 4 bases, with 15 bases between the two germline ends. This CDR3 comprises 15 residues. The CDR3 region is CASSVRLSGGNTIYF. CDR3 in DNA: TGTGCCAGCAGCGTCAGACTCTCAGGGGGAAACACCATATATTTT.

This rearrangement joins TRBV7-2 to TRBJ2-1, with TRBD2 matching over 10 bases. V was pared by 3 bases and J by 7 bases, with 3 bases of the junction left unmatched. This CDR3 comprises 14 residues. The germline V gene has CDR1 SGHTA and CDR2 FQGNSA. The CDR3 reads CASSLTSGRNEQFF. CDR3 sequence (DNA): TGTGCCAGCAGCTTGACTAGCGGGCGGAATGAGCAGTTCTTC.

This CDR3 is CASTAGQGRNEQFF. Here the CDR3 DNA reads TGTGCCAGCACCGCGGGACAGGGGCGCAATGAGCAGTTCTTC. The V gene is TRBV7-6, the J gene TRBJ2-1; 10 positions agree with TRBD1. Trimming took 7 bases from V and 6 from J; bases not matched to a gene: 6. The CDR3 is 14 residues long. From germline, CDR1 is SGHVS and CDR2 FNYEAQ. Full variable domain (missing parts from reference TRBV7-6 and TRBJ2-1): GAGVSQSPRYKVTKRGQDVALRCDPISGHVSLYWYRQALGQGPEFLTYFNYEAQQDKSGLPNDRFSAERPEGSISTLTIQRTEQRDSAMYRCASTAGQGRNEQFFGPGTRLTVL.

Here the CDR3 DNA reads TGTGCCAGTAGTACCCCAGGGGGCAGTGACGGCTACACCTTC. This encodes CASSTPGGSDGYTF. The V and J genes are TRBV19 and TRBJ1-2, with 8 nucleotides matching TRBD1. Germline values: CDR1 LNHDA, CDR2 SQIVND (reference sequence). The CDR3 totals 14 residues. The V gene end was trimmed by 4 bases and the J gene end by 8 bases; junction bases not matched to a gene: 9.

This clonotype was counted between two and nine times. The genes are TRBV15 and TRBJ1-2; possible D gene TRBD1, 6 bases. Per the germline V gene, CDR1 is LNHNV and CDR2 is YYDKDF (reference sequence). V was cut by 0 bases and J by 4 bases, with 12 bases left in between. CDR3 length equals 15 residues. CDR3 nucleotides: TGTGCCACCAGCAGAGATTTGGGGGCAGGCTATGGCTACACCTTC. Encoded protein: CATSRDLGAGYGYTF. The whole variable domain, filled in from reference TRBV15 and TRBJ1-2, reads DAMVIQNPRYQVTQFGKPVTLSCSQTLNHNVMYWYQQKSSQAPKLLFHYYDKDFNNEADTPDNFQSRRPNTSFCFLDIRSPGLGDTAMYLCATSRDLGAGYGYTFGSGTRLTVV.

About this clonotype: A junction end diverges from the germline sequence, so it may reflect a read error. The V and J genes are TRBV3-1 and TRBJ2-1; TRBD2 might be the D (5 bases). CDR3 length equals 15 residues. The germline CDR1 and CDR2 sequences are LGHDT and YNNKEL (reference sequence). CDR3 bases: TGTGCTAGCAGCCAAGTCGAGGGAAACTACAATGAGCAGTTCTTC. Its translation: CASSQVEGNYNEQFF.